Listed below are T cell receptor beta chains from one sample, sequenced in a study of CD8+ T cells in alopecia areata. The table came from immunoSEQ multiplex PCR; TCRdb's copy has only in-frame clones and leaves some out. The data show about 110,000 clones, with under 60% seen just once and more than 9% held by the top ten. Sample: CD8+ T cells sorted from blood, taken at week 24, from a patient treated with tofacitinib. All receptors come from a human donor with alopecia areata. The CDR3 runs from the conserved cysteine through the conserved F or W. D genes are given only for firm matches. Clone size is not always given. Where it is, it says once, few, many or a class for expanded clones.

J,size,D,V,DNA,CDR3
TRBJ2-7,few,.,TRBV6-1,TGTGCCAGCAGTCCCCGCGGGGCCTCCTACGAGCAGTACTTC,CASSPRGASYEQYF
TRBJ2-7,few,.,TRBV11-2,TGTGCCAGCAGCTTAGTAGCAGGGCCGATTTCCTACGAGCAGTACTTC,CASSLVAGPISYEQYF
TRBJ2-7,.,TRBD1,TRBV5-1,TGCGCCAGCAGCCCAGGGGACAGCTCCTACGAGCAGTACTTC,CASSPGDSSYEQYF
TRBJ2-7,.,TRBD2,TRBV9,TGTGCCAGCAGCCCAGGCGGGGGGGGCGGAAACGAGCAGTACTTC,CASSPGGGGGNEQYF
TRBJ1-6,few,TRBD1,TRBV18,TGTGCCAGCTCAACCGACAGGGCCGGACCCCTCCACTTT,CASSTDRAGPLHF
TRBJ1-1,.,.,TRBV27,TGTGCCAGCAGTTTACAGGGGCGGGGGATTATGAACACTGAAGCTTTCTTT,CASSLQGRGIMNTEAFF
TRBJ1-5,.,.,TRBV13,TGTGCCAGCAGCCACGGACCGGTGAGCAATCAGCCCCAGCATTTT,CASSHGPVSNQPQHF
TRBJ1-5,.,.,TRBV27,TGTGCCAGCAGTTTAATGGGCTTCCAGCCCCAGCATTTT,CASSLMGFQPQHF
TRBJ2-7,few,TRBD1,TRBV11-2,TGTGCCAGCAGCCTGGGGACAGTTGTTGAGCAGTACTTC,CASSLGTVVEQYF
TRBJ2-1,.,.,TRBV6-5,TGTGCCAGCAAGGGACAAACTAACAATGAGCAGTTCTTC,CASKGQTNNEQFF
TRBJ1-1,few,.,TRBV5-1,TGCGCCAGCAGCGGAGAGAGTCCTGAAGCTTTCTTT,CASSGESPEAFF
TRBJ1-6,.,.,TRBV7-6,TGTGCCAGCAGCTTAGGAGAATCGCTTAATTCACCCCTCCACTTT,CASSLGESLNSPLHF
TRBJ1-1,.,TRBD1,TRBV27,TGTGCCAGCACCCAGGGGGGGATGAACACTGAAGCTTTCTTT,CASTQGGMNTEAFF
TRBJ2-1,.,TRBD2,TRBV13,TGTGCCAGCAGTTCGGGGGGGCCCTATGAGCAGTTCTTC,CASSSGGPYEQFF
TRBJ2-2,many,TRBD2,TRBV27,TGTGCCAGCAGTTTATACAGCGGGGTTACCGGGGAGCTGTTTTTT,CASSLYSGVTGELFF
TRBJ2-1,.,.,TRBV2,TGTGCCAGCAGTGAACAGAACAATGAGCAGTTCTTC,CASSEQNNEQFF
TRBJ1-5,few,.,TRBV12-5,TGTGCTAGTGGCCCCTCCAGGGGACCGAATCAGCCCCAGCATTTT,CASGPSRGPNQPQHF
TRBJ2-7,.,TRBD2,TRBV7-3,TGTGCCAGCAGCTTAACGTCCAGCGGGGGCCTCTACGAGCAGTACTTC,CASSLTSSGGLYEQYF
TRBJ1-2,.,TRBD1,TRBV18,TGTGCCAGCTCCCAAAACAGGGGGCTTGACGCCTATAGCTACACCTTC,CASSQNRGLDAYSYTF
TRBJ2-7,.,.,TRBV18,TGTGCCAGCTCACCACCGACGGGACGGGACGAGCAGTACTTC,CASSPPTGRDEQYF
TRBJ2-7,once,TRBD2,TRBV15,TGTGCCACCAGCACGGTATCGAGCGGGGTCTACGAGCAGTACTTC,CATSTVSSGVYEQYF
TRBJ1-5,.,TRBD1,TRBV18,TGTGCCAGCTCACCAAGGACAGGGGGCTTTCAGCCCCAGCATTTT,CASSPRTGGFQPQHF
TRBJ2-7,.,.,TRBV7-6,TGTGCCAGCAGCCCACAGCCCGTCTGGGAGCAGTACTTC,CASSPQPVWEQYF
TRBJ1-2,few,.,TRBV29-1,TGCAGCGTTGAGCCCTCCCACGGGACCAACTATGGCTACACCTTC,CSVEPSHGTNYGYTF
TRBJ2-3,.,TRBD1,TRBV6-1,TGTGCCAGCAGTGCACAGGGGGCAAGAGATACGCAGTATTTT,CASSAQGARDTQYF
TRBJ1-1,.,.,TRBV6-6,TGTGCCAGCAGCCCCGGGACGATGAACACTGAAGCTTTCTTT,CASSPGTMNTEAFF
TRBJ1-1,.,TRBD1,TRBV7-2,TGTGCCAGCAGCGTACAACAGGGGGCTATTACTGAAGCTTTCTTT,CASSVQQGAITEAFF
TRBJ1-1,.,TRBD1,TRBV25-1,TGTGCCAGCGAGACAGGGGAAGTGCCTGAAGCTTTCTTT,CASETGEVPEAFF
TRBJ2-3,.,TRBD1,TRBV27,TGTGCCAGCAGTTTTCTCACAGGACAGGGGGCCTTTGGTGATACGCAGTATTTT,CASSFLTGQGAFGDTQYF
TRBJ1-3,few,.,TRBV30,TGTGCCTGGAACGTACCGCAGATCTCTGGAAACACCATATATTTT,CAWNVPQISGNTIYF
TRBJ2-2,.,.,TRBV5-1,TGCGCCAGCAGCTTGGATTCCGTTGGGCTAGTGACCGGGGAGCTGTTTTTT,CASSLDSVGLVTGELFF
TRBJ1-1,.,TRBD1,TRBV4-3,TGCGCCAGCAGCATGGGACAGGGAGCGACTGAAGCTTTCTTT,CASSMGQGATEAFF
TRBJ1-2,few,.,TRBV27,TGTGCCAGCAGCCCTGTGGGGGGGCTGTTAGGCTACACCTTC,CASSPVGGLLGYTF
TRBJ1-1,.,.,TRBV15,TGTGCCACCAGCAGTACGGATTACACTGAAGCTTTCTTT,CATSSTDYTEAFF
TRBJ1-5,.,TRBD1,TRBV2,TGTGCCAGCAGTGAACTGGGGACAGAAAATCAGCCCCAGCATTTT,CASSELGTENQPQHF
TRBJ2-7,.,.,TRBV13,TGTGCCAGCAGCTACCCTAGCTCCTACGAGCAGTACTTC,CASSYPSSYEQYF
TRBJ2-1,.,.,TRBV29-1,TGCAGCGTTGAAGAAGATGAGCAGTTCTTC,CSVEEDEQFF
TRBJ2-1,.,.,TRBV30,TGTGCCTGGAGTCCAGGTCTTCGGGGGGCCCGGGCCTACAATGAGCAGTTCTTC,CAWSPGLRGARAYNEQFF
TRBJ2-1,.,TRBD2,TRBV11-2,TGTGCCATAACTAGCGGGGGAATCTACAATGAGCAGTTCTTC,CAITSGGIYNEQFF
TRBJ2-7,.,.,TRBV10-3,TGTGCCATCAGTGAGTCGGCCAGCTTCTACGAGCAGTACTTC,CAISESASFYEQYF
TRBJ1-6,few,TRBD1,TRBV4-1,TGCGCCAGCAGCCAAGTAGGGGGGACAGGAGCTAATTCACCCCTCCACTTT,CASSQVGGTGANSPLHF
TRBJ1-1,.,.,TRBV9,TGTGCCAGCAGCGTAGGTACAATGAACACTGAAGCTTTCTTT,CASSVGTMNTEAFF
TRBJ2-2,once,.,TRBV19,TGTGCCAGTAGTAGCAGACAAGAAGCCGGGGAGCTGTTTTTT,CASSSRQEAGELFF
TRBJ2-7,.,.,TRBV2,TGTGCCAGCAGACAGGGAGGAGACGCCTACGAGCAGTACTTC,CASRQGGDAYEQYF
TRBJ2-5,.,TRBD1,TRBV4-1,TGCGCCAGCAGCCTGGACAGGGAAGAGACCCAGTACTTC,CASSLDREETQYF
TRBJ2-5,.,.,TRBV19,TGTGCCAGTAGTGGGGGACGAGAGACCCAGTACTTC,CASSGGRETQYF